Listed here are 11 T cell receptor beta chains from one sample, sequenced in a study of blood T cell repertoires in COVID-19 (dated by TCRdb to the early 2020s). The protocol used for the library was the immunoSEQ multiplex PCR assay. TCRdb holds this immuneACCESS table with in-frame rearrangements only. Some clones are missing; in checked studies, unresolved V genes explain under half, and the rest has no known cause. The sample table lists roughly 62,000 clones, about 88% of them with a count of one. Together, the top ten hold 1% of the sample. The material sequenced was peripheral blood. These TCRs come from a man aged 70 or older with acute or convalescent COVID-19.

This chain links TRBV2 with TRBJ2-1; D may be TRBD1 (5 bases). In germline, CDR1 is SNHLY, CDR2 FYNNEI. V was cut by 2 bases and J by 4 bases, with 15 bases left in between. This CDR3 has 16 residues. The CDR3 reads CASSESTGAVYNEQFF. Written as DNA, the CDR3 is TGTGCCAGCAGTGAAAGTACAGGCGCCGTGTACAATGAGCAGTTCTTC.

The table lists this clone with a count of one. The J gene is TRBJ2-3, the V gene TRBV21-1; TRBD2, the table's D call, was not compared with the DNA. TRBV21-1 is a pseudogene. The CDR3 totals 19 residues. This CDR3 reads CASSKGRKSGRVITDTQYF. The CDR3 region has the DNA TGTGCCAGCAGCAAAGGCCGAAAGAGCGGGAGGGTAATCACAGATACGCAGTATTTT.

The chain recombines TRBV5-4 with TRBJ2-5, with a weak D call TRBD1 (5 bases). Trimming took 4 bases from V and 2 from J, leaving 12 bases between them. The CDR3 has 14 residues. CDR1 is SGHNT, CDR2 YYREEE, per germline (reference sequence). This chain's CDR3 is CASSVRQIQETQYF. The CDR3 DNA is TGTGCCAGCAGCGTTAGACAGATTCAAGAGACCCAGTACTTC.

This clone appeared a few times. This rearrangement joins TRBV9 to TRBJ2-2; D remains unclear. The germline V and J ends were trimmed by 0 bases and 3 bases, with 3 bases remaining between them. There are 13 residues in the CDR3. The germline CDR1 and CDR2 sequences are SGDLS and YYNGEE. CDR3 loop: CASSVVDTGELFF. The DNA for the CDR3 is TGTGCCAGCAGCGTAGTCGACACCGGGGAGCTGTTTTTT.

V is TRBV7-3 and J is TRBJ1-1, with D perhaps matching TRBD1 (5 bases). The germline V and J ends were trimmed by 6 bases and 1 base, with 12 bases remaining between them. There are 14 residues in the CDR3. CDR1 and CDR2 (germline): SGHTA, FQGTGA. CDR3: CASSKGLSNTEAFF. CDR3 sequence (DNA): TGTGCCAGCAGTAAGGGACTCTCGAACACTGAAGCTTTCTTT. Looking up the rest from reference TRBV7-3 and TRBJ1-1 gives the full variable domain: GAGVSQTPSNKVTEKGKYVELRCDPISGHTALYWYRQSLGQGPEFLIYFQGTGAADDSGLPNDRFFAVRPEGSVSTLKIQRTERGDSAVYLCASSKGLSNTEAFFGQGTRLTVV.

This clone showed up just once. The V and J genes are TRBV7-9 and TRBJ2-5, with 8 bases aligning to TRBD1. CDR3 length: 17 amino acids. Germline CDR1 and CDR2: SEHNR and FQNEAQ (reference sequence). V dropped 5 bases and J dropped 2; count of bases not matched to a gene: 13. The CDR3 region has the DNA TGTGCCAGCAGCCCGGGTCGGACAGGGTTAGGGCAAGAGACCCAGTACTTC. Amino acid sequence: CASSPGRTGLGQETQYF. Supplemented by reference TRBV7-9 and TRBJ2-5, the full variable domain reads DTGVSQNPRHKITKRGQNVTFRCDPISEHNRLYWYRQTLGQGPEFLTYFQNEAQLEKSRLLSDRFSAERPKGSFSTLEIQRTEQGDSAMYLCASSPGRTGLGQETQYFGPGTRLLVL.

This sequence joins TRBV7-2 and TRBJ2-2; D unresolved. Trimming removed 1 base from V and 1 base from J, with 4 bases in between. In germline, CDR1 is SGHTA, CDR2 FQGNSA. The CDR3 covers 14 residues. The CDR3 DNA is TGTGCCAGCAGCTTAGTCCTGAACACCGGGGAGCTGTTTTTT. Its protein is CASSLVLNTGELFF.

The V and J genes are TRBV5-1 and TRBJ2-1, with 7 bases matching TRBD2. V trimming: 2 bases; J trimming: 4 bases; junction bases outside the gene matches: 15. CDR3 size: 18 residues. Germline V lookup: CDR1 SGHRS, CDR2 YFSETQ. The CDR3 nucleotides are TGCGCCAGCAGCTTCTGGCGGGGGACCCACTCCCTATACAATGAGCAGTTCTTC. Translated, it gives CASSFWRGTHSLYNEQFF.

The V and J genes are TRBV15 and TRBJ2-7, with 7 bases that match TRBD2. V shed 4 bases and J 6 bases; nucleotides not matched to a gene: 6. The CDR3 runs to 13 residues. Per germline, CDR1 LNHNV and CDR2 YYDKDF (reference sequence). The CDR3 region is CATSMRERSEQYF. In nucleotides, the CDR3 is TGTGCCACCAGCATGCGGGAGAGGAGCGAGCAGTACTTC.

Only one count was recorded for this clone. The chain has TRBV6-5 and TRBJ2-5, with a tentative D call TRBD1 (6 bases). V dropped 0 bases and J dropped 5 bases, with 13 bases sitting between them. CDR3 length: 15 amino acids. Germline assignment: CDR1 MNHEY and CDR2 SVGAGI. CDR3 DNA sequence: TGTGCCAGCAGTTACTCGACACAGGGCGGGGAGACCCAGTACTTC. Protein sequence: CASSYSTQGGETQYF.

CDR3 nucleotides: TGTGCCAGCAGTTTATACGCCCTACAGGGGGCGGTCAACGAGCAGTACTTC. As protein: CASSLYALQGAVNEQYF. The genes are TRBV27 and TRBJ2-7, with 9 bases that match TRBD1. The germline V gene encodes CDR1 MNHEY and CDR2 SMNVEV (reference sequence). J lost 5 bases, V lost 1 base, and 12 bases had no gene match. CDR3 size: 17 residues.